The 11 T cell receptor beta chains presented below share a single source sample, sequenced in a study of monozygotic twins with inflammatory bowel disease. No DNA is given; TCRdb re-called the 5' RACE reads and lists each CDR3 protein once. The sample totals around 380,000 distinct CDR3 sequences. Material: blood. The source is a human donor with ulcerative colitis or Crohn's disease, or a healthy co-twin of an affected twin (not recorded which).

This chain joins TRBV20-1 and TRBJ2-3; TCRdb's D gene call, TRBD1, goes unchecked for lack of DNA. In germline, CDR1 is DFQATT, CDR2 SNEGSKA (reference sequence). This CDR3 is 12 amino acids long. This CDR3 reads CSARQGVDTQDF.

CDR3 amino acids: CSASDTPEAFF. The V call is TRBV20-1, the J call TRBJ1-1. CDR1 and CDR2 from the germline V gene are DFQATT and SNEGSKA (reference sequence). The CDR3 covers 11 residues.

This chain connects TRBV4-3 to TRBJ2-7; TCRdb lists TRBD1, though no DNA is available to test this call. This CDR3 spans 13 amino acids. Germline-derived CDR1 and CDR2 are LGHNA and YSLEER. The chain's CDR3 is CASSQLKGYEQYF.

The chain is built from TRBV19 and TRBJ1-5; TCRdb indicates TRBD1, and absent DNA this call remains unverified. Germline V gene sequence: CDR1 LNHDA, CDR2 SQIVND (reference sequence). This CDR3 is built from 17 residues. The CDR3 reads CASSIDRGVYGNQPQHF.

V is TRBV27 and J is TRBJ2-7; the D call of TRBD1 rests on TCRdb alone, since no DNA is present to check it. The germline V gene has CDR1 MNHEY and CDR2 SMNVEV (reference sequence). There are 13 residues in the CDR3. The CDR3 reads CASSPWTGNEQYF.

This chain links TRBV28 with TRBJ2-5; lacking DNA, the TRBD2 call made by TCRdb goes unchecked. Looked up from germline, CDR1 is MDHEN and CDR2 is SYDVKM. This CDR3 region has 14 residues. The CDR3 is CASKRGGRGETQYF.

The rearrangement links TRBV5-1 to TRBJ1-1; no DNA is available, so the TRBD1 call from TCRdb remains unchecked. Germline-derived CDR1 and CDR2 are SGHRS and YFSETQ. CDR3 length equals 14 residues. The CDR3 sequence is CASGQDRGRTEAFF.

The rearrangement uses TRBV29-1 and TRBJ1-5. Germline CDR1 reads SQVTM; CDR2 reads ANQGSEA. CDR3 size: 13 residues. The CDR3 region is CSVEFASNQPQHF.

The chain couples TRBV7-9 to TRBJ2-7; there is no DNA to check the TCRdb D call of TRBD1. The V gene's germline CDR1 is SEHNR and CDR2 FQNEAQ (reference sequence). The CDR3 is 15 amino acids. The CDR3 here is CASSSGTGGIWEQYF. Filled out from reference TRBV7-9 and TRBJ2-7, the complete variable domain reads DTGVSQNPRHKITKRGQNVTFRCDPISEHNRLYWYRQTLGQGPEFLTYFQNEAQLEKSRLLSDRFSAERPKGSFSTLEIQRTEQGDSAMYLCASSSGTGGIWEQYFGPGTRLTVT.

The chain combines TRBV5-1 with TRBJ1-1; TCRdb's D call, TRBD1, is unchecked because there is no DNA. Germline V CDR1 and CDR2: SGHRS, YFSETQ. The CDR3 has 18 amino acids. This CDR3 reads CASSPPLTTGSMSTEAFF.

This chain connects TRBV20-1 to TRBJ2-7; TCRdb picks TRBD1, but there is no DNA to check that call. The CDR3 length is 14 residues. Germline-derived CDR1 and CDR2 are DFQATT and SNEGSKA (reference sequence). CDR3 sequence reads: CSARTAGARYEQYF.